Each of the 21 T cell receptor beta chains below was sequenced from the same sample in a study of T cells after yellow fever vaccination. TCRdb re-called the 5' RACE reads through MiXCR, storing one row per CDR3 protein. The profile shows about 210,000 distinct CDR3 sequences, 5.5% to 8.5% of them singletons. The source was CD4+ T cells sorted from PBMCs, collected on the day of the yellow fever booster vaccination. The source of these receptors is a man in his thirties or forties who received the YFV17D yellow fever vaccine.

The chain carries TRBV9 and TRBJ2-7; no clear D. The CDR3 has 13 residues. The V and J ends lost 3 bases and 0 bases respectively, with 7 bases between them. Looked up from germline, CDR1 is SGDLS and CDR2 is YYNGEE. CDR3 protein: CASSATNSYEQYF. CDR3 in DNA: TGTGCCAGCAGCGCAACGAACTCCTACGAGCAGTACTTC. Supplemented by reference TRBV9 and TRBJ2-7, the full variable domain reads DSGVTQTPKHLITATGQRVTLRCSPRSGDLSVYWYQQSLDQGLQFLIQYYNGEERAKGNILERFSAQQFPDLHSELNLSSLELGDSALYFCASSATNSYEQYFGPGTRLTVT.

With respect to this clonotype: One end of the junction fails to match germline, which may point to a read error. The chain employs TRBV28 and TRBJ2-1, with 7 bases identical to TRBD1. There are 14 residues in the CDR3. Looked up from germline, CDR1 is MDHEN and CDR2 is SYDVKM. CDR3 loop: CASRTTGIYNGQFF. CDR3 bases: TGTGCCAGCAGGACGACAGGGATTTACAATGGGCAGTTCTTC.

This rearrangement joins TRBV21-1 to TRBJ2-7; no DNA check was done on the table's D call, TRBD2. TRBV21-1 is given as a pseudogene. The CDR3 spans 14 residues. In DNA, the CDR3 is TGTGCCAGCAGCCCCAGGACTTTTCTTAGGGAGCAGTACTTC. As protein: CASSPRTFLREQYF.

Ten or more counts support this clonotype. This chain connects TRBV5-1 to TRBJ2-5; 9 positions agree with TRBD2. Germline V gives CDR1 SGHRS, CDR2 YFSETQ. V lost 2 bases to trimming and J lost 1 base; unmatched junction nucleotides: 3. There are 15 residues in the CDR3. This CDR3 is CASSFGTSTQETQYF. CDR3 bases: TGCGCCAGCAGCTTTGGGACTAGCACCCAAGAGACCCAGTACTTC.

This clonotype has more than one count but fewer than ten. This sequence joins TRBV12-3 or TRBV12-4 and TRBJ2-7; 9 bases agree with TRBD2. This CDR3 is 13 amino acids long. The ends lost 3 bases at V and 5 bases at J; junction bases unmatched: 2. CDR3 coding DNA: TGTGCCAGCAGTTTTTCTAGCGGGGACGAGCAGTACTTC. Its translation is CASSFSSGDEQYF.

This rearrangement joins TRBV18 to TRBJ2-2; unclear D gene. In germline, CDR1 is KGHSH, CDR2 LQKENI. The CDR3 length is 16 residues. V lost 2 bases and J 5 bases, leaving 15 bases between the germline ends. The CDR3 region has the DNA TGTGCCAGCTCACCAAGGATTTCCGGCCAAACCGGGGAGCTGTTTTTT. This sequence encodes CASSPRISGQTGELFF.

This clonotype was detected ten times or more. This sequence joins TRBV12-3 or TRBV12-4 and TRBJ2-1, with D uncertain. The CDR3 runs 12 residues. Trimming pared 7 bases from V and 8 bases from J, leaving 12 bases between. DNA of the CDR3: TGTGCCAGCATGGCCCGAAGGGATGAGCAGTTCTTC. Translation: CASMARRDEQFF.

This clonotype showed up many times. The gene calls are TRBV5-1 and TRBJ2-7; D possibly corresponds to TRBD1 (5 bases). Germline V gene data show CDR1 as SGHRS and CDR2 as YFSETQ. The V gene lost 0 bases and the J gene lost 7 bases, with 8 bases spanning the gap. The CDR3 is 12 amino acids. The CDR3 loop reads CASSLVQGEQYF. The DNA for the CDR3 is TGCGCCAGCAGCTTGGTTCAGGGAGAGCAGTACTTC.

The CDR3, as DNA: TGTGCCATCAGTGAGTCCATCGGATTCAACAATGAGCAGTTCTTC. It is translated as CAISESIGFNNEQFF. V is TRBV10-3 and J is TRBJ2-1; no clear D gene. The V gene lost 0 bases and the J gene lost 5 bases, with 11 bases spanning the gap. Germline V gene data show CDR1 as ENHRY and CDR2 as SYGVKD. The CDR3 totals 15 residues.

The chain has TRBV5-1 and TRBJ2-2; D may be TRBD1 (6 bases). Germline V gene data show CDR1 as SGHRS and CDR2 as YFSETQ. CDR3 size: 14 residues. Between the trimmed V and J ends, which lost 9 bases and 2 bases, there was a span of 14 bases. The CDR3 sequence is CATPWTVNTGELFF. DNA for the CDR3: TGCGCCACCCCCTGGACAGTCAACACCGGGGAGCTGTTTTTT.

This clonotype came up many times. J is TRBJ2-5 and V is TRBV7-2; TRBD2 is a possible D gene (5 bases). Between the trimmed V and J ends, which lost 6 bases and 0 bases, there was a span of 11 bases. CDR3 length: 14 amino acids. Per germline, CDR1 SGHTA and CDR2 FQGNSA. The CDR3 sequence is CASRPLDYQETQYF. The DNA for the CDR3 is TGTGCCAGCAGACCCTTGGACTACCAAGAGACCCAGTACTTC.

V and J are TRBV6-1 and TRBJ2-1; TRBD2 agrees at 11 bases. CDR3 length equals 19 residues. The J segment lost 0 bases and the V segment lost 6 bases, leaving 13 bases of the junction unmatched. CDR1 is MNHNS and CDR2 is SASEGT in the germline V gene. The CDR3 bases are TGTGCCAGCAGCCCCCTCGGGCTAGCGGGAGGAAGCTCCTACAATGAGCAGTTCTTC. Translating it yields CASSPLGLAGGSSYNEQFF.

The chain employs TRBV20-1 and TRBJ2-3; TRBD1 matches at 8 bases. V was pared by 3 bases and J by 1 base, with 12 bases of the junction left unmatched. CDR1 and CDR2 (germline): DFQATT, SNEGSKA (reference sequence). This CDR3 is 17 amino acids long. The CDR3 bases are TGCAGTGCTAGTGCTCCAGGACAGGGATCGGGCACAGATACGCAGTATTTT. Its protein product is CSASAPGQGSGTDTQYF.

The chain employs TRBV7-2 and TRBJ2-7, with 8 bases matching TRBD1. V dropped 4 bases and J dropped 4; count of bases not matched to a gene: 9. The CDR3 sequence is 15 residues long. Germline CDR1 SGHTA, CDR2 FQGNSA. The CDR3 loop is CASSSRTGMAYEQYF. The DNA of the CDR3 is TGTGCCAGCAGCTCCAGGACAGGGATGGCGTACGAGCAGTACTTC.

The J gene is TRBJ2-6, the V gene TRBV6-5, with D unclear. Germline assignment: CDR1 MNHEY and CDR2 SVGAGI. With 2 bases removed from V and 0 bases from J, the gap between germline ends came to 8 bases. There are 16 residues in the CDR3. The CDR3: CASSYRRTSGANVLTF. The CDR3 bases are TGTGCCAGCAGTTACCGACGGACCTCTGGGGCCAACGTCCTGACTTTC.

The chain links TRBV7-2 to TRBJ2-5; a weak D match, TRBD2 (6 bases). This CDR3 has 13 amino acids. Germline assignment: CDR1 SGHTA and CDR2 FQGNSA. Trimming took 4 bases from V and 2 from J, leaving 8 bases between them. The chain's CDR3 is CASSSTSQETQYF. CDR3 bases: TGTGCCAGCAGCTCGACTAGTCAAGAGACCCAGTACTTC.

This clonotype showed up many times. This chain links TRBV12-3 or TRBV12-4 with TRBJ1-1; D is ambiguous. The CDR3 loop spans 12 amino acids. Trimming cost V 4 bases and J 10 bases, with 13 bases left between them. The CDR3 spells CASSSQDIVAFF. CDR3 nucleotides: TGTGCCAGCAGTTCCCAAGACATTGTAGCTTTCTTT.

CDR3 DNA: TGTGCCAGCAGCTTCCTAGCGGCAAACACCGGGGAGCTGTTTTTT. This gives the protein CASSFLAANTGELFF. The V call is TRBV7-2, the J call TRBJ2-2; the match to TRBD2 covers 7 bases. J was trimmed by 2 bases and V by 3 bases; bases with no gene match: 3. Germline loops: CDR1 SGHTA, CDR2 FQGNSA. The CDR3 length is 15 residues.

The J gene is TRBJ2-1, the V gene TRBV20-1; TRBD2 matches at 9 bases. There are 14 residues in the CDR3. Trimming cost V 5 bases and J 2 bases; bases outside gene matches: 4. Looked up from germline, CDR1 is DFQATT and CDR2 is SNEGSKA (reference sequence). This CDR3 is CSARSSGTYNEQFF. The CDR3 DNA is TGCAGTGCTCGTTCTAGCGGGACCTACAATGAGCAGTTCTTC.

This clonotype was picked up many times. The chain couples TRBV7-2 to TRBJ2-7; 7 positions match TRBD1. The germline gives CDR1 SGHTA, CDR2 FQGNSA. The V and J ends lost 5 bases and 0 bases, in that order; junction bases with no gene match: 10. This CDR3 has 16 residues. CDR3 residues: CASSPRDRTYSYEQYF. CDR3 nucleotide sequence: TGTGCCAGCAGCCCAAGGGACAGAACCTACTCCTACGAGCAGTACTTC.

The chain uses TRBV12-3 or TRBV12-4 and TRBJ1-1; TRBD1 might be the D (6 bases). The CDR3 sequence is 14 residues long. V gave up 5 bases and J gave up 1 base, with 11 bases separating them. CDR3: CASSRQVSNTEAFF. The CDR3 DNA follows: TGTGCCAGCAGTCGACAGGTTTCGAACACTGAAGCTTTCTTT.